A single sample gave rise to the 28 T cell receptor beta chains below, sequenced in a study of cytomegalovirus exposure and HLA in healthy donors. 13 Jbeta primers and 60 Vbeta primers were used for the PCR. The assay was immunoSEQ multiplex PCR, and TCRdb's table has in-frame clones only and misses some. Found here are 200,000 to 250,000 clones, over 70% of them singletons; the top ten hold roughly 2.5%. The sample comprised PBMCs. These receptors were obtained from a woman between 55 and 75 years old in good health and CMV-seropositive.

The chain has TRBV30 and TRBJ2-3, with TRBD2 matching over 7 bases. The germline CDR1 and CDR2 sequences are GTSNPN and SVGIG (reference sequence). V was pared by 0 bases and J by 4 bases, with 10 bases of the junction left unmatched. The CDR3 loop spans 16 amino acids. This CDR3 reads CAWSVSRGGRADTQYF. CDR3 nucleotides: TGTGCCTGGAGTGTATCGAGGGGAGGGAGGGCAGATACGCAGTATTTT.

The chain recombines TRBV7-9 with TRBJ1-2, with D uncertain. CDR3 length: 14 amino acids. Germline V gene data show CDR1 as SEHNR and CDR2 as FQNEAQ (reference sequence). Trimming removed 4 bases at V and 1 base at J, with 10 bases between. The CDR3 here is CASSYVRDNYGYTF. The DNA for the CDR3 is TGTGCCAGCAGCTACGTCCGGGATAACTATGGCTACACCTTC.

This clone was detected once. The chain's CDR3 is CASSQRTSGSADTQYF. DNA of the CDR3: TGTGCCAGCAGTCAGAGGACTAGCGGGAGTGCAGATACGCAGTATTTT. The chain uses TRBV5-4 and TRBJ2-3, with TRBD2 matching over 13 bases. CDR1 and CDR2 from the germline V gene are SGHNT and YYREEE (reference sequence). This CDR3 contains 16 residues. V trimming: 5 bases; J trimming: 4 bases; junction bases outside the gene matches: 7.

CDR3 sequence reads: CASQSQGNTEAFF. The CDR3 DNA reads TGCGCCAGCCAGAGCCAGGGGAACACTGAAGCTTTCTTT. The J gene is TRBJ1-1, the V gene TRBV5-1; D is perhaps TRBD1 (5 bases). Trimming removed 7 bases at V and 1 base at J, with 11 bases between. The CDR3 runs to 13 residues. Germline V gene sequence: CDR1 SGHRS, CDR2 YFSETQ.

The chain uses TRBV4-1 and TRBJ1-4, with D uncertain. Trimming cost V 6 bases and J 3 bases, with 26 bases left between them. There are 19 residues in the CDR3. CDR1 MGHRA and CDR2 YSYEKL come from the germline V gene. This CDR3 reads CASSFVSGLRGFSNEKLFF. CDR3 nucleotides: TGCGCCAGCAGTTTTGTTTCCGGACTCCGGGGTTTTTCTAATGAAAAACTGTTTTTT.

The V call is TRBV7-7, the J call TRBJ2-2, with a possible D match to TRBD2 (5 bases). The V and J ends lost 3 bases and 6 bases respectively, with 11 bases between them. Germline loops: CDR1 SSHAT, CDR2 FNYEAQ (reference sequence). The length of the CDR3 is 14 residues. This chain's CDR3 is CASSFRREAGELFF. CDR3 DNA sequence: TGTGCCAGCAGCTTCCGACGGGAAGCCGGGGAGCTGTTTTTT.

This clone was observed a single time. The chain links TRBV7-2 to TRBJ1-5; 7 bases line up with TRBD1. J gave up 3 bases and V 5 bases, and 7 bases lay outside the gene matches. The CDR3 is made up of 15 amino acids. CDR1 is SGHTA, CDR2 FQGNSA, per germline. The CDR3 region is CASSPGGLLNQPQHF. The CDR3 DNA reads TGTGCCAGCAGCCCAGGGGGGCTCCTCAATCAGCCCCAGCATTTT.

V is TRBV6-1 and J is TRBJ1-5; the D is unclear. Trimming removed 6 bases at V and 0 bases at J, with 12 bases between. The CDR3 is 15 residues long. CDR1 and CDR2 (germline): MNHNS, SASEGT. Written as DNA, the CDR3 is TGTGCCAGCAGCCAAGGCGGAGTTAGCAATCAGCCCCAGCATTTT. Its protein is CASSQGGVSNQPQHF.

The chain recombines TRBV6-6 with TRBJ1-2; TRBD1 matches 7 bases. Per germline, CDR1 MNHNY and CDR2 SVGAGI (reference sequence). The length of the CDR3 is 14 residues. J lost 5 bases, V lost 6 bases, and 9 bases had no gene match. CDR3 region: CASRTGAGYYGYTF. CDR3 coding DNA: TGTGCCAGCAGAACAGGGGCCGGTTATTATGGCTACACCTTC.

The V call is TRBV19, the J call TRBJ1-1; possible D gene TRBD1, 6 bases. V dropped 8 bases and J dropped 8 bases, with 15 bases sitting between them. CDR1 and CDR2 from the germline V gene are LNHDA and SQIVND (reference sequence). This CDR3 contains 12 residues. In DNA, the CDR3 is TGTGCCAGTTGCGGGGGCCTCAGAGAAGCTTTCTTT. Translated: CASCGGLREAFF. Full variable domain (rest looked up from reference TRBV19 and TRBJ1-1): DGGITQSPKYLFRKEGQNVTLSCEQNLNHDAMYWYRQDPGQGLRLIYYSQIVNDFQKGDIAEGYSVSREKKESFPLTVTSAQKNPTAFYLCASCGGLREAFFGQGTRLTVV.

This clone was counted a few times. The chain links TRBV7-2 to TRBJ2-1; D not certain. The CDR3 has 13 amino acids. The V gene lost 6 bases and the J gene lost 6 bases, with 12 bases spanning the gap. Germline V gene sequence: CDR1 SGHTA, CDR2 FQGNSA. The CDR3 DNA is TGTGCCAGCAGATTGAGTCCAGGCAATGAGCAGTTCTTC. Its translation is CASRLSPGNEQFF.

Here the CDR3 reads CASPRDRAYEQYF. Here the CDR3 DNA reads TGTGCCAGCCCCCGGGACAGGGCCTACGAGCAGTACTTC. The chain links TRBV25-1 to TRBJ2-7; 9 positions match TRBD1. V lost 8 bases and J lost 2; bases outside the gene matches: 4. Germline V gives CDR1 MGHDK, CDR2 SYGVNS. CDR3 length: 13 residues.

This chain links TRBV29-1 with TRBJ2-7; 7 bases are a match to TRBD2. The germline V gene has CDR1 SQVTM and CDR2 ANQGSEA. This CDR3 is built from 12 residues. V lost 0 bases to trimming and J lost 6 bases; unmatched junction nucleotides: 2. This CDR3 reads CSVEDGGGEQYF. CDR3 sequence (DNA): TGCAGCGTTGAAGATGGGGGGGGCGAGCAGTACTTC.

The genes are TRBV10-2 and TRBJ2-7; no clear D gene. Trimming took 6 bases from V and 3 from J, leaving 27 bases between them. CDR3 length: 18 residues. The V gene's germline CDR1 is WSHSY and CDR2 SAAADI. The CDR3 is CASSSEESSPPFNYEQYF. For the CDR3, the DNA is TGCGCCAGCAGCTCTGAGGAGTCGTCCCCGCCTTTTAACTACGAGCAGTACTTC.

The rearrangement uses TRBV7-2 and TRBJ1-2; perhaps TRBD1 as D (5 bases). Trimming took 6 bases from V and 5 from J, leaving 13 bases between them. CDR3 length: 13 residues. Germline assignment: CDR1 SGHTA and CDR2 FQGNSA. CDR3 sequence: CASRLGGTYGYTF. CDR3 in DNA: TGTGCCAGCAGACTGGGGGGGACTTATGGCTACACCTTC.

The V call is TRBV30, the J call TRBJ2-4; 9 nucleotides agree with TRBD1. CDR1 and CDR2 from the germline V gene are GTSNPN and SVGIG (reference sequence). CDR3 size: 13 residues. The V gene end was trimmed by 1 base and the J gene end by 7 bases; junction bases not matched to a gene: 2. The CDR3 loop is CAWSEGTGNIQYF. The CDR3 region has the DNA TGTGCCTGGAGTGAGGGGACAGGGAACATTCAGTACTTC. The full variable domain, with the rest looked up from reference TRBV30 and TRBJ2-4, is SQTIHQWPATLVQPVGSPLSLECTVEGTSNPNLYWYRQAAGRGLQLLFYSVGIGQISSEVPQNLSASRPQDRQFILSSKKLLLSDSGFYLCAWSEGTGNIQYFGAGTRLSVL.

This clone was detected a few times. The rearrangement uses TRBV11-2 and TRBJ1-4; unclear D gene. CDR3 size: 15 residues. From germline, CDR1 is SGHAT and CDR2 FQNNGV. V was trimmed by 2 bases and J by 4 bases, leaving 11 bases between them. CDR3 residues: CASSLRSDFNEKLFF. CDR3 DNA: TGTGCCAGCAGCTTAAGAAGCGACTTTAATGAAAAACTGTTTTTT. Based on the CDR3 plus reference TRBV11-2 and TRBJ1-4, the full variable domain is EAGVAQSPRYKIIEKRQSVAFWCNPISGHATLYWYQQILGQGPKLLIQFQNNGVVDDSQLPKDRFSAERLKGVDSTLKIQPAKLEDSAVYLCASSLRSDFNEKLFFGSGTQLSVL.

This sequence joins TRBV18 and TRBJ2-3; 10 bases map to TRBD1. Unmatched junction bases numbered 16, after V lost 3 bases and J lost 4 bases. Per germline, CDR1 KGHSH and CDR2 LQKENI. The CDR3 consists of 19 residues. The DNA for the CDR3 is TGTGCCAGCTCACCGTGCCCAGTCGATGGACAGGGGGGGGCAGATACGCAGTATTTT. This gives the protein CASSPCPVDGQGGADTQYF.

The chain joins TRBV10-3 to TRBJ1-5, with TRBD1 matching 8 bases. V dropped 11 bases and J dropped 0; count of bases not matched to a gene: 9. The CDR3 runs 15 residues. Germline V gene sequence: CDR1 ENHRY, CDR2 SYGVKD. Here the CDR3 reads CAARTGPNSNQPQHF. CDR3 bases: TGTGCCGCCCGGACAGGGCCCAATAGCAATCAGCCCCAGCATTTT.

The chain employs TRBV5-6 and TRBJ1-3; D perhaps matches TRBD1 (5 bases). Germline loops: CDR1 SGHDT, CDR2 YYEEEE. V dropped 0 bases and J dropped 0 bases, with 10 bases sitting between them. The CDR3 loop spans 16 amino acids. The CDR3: CASSLARTHSGNTIYF. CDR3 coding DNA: TGTGCCAGCAGCTTGGCCAGGACACACTCTGGAAACACCATATATTTT. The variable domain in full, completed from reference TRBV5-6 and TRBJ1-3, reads DAGVTQSPTHLIKTRGQQVTLRCSPKSGHDTVSWYQQALGQGPQFIFQYYEEEERQRGNFPDRFSGHQFPNYSSELNVNALLLGDSALYLCASSLARTHSGNTIYFGEGSWLTVV.

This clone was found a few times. The CDR3 spells CASSDPRGSYNEQFF. DNA of the CDR3: TGTGCCAGCAGCGACCCTAGGGGCTCCTACAATGAGCAGTTCTTC. The rearrangement uses TRBV7-9 and TRBJ2-1; the D gene is possibly TRBD1 (5 bases). V gave up 5 bases and J gave up 0 bases, with 11 bases separating them. The CDR3 covers 15 residues. Germline CDR1 SEHNR, CDR2 FQNEAQ (reference sequence). Supplemented by reference TRBV7-9 and TRBJ2-1, the full variable domain reads DTGVSQNPRHKITKRGQNVTFRCDPISEHNRLYWYRQTLGQGPEFLTYFQNEAQLEKSRLLSDRFSAERPKGSFSTLEIQRTEQGDSAMYLCASSDPRGSYNEQFFGPGTRLTVL.

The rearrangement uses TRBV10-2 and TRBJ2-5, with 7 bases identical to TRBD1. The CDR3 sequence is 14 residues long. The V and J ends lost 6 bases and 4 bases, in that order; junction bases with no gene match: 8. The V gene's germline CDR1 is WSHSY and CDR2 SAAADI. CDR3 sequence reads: CASSHRGGRETQYF. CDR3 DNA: TGCGCCAGCAGCCACAGGGGTGGGAGAGAGACCCAGTACTTC.

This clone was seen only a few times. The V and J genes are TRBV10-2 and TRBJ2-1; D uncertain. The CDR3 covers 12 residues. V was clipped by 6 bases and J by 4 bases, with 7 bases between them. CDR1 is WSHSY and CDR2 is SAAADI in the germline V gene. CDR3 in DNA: TGCGCCAGCAGGGCAGAATACAATGAGCAGTTCTTC. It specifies CASRAEYNEQFF.

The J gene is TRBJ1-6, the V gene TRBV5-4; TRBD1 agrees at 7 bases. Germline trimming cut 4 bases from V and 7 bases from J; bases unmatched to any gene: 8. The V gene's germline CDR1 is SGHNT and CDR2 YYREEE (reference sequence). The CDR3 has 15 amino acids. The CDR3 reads CASSREGAANSPLHF. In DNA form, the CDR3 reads TGTGCCAGCAGCCGCGAGGGGGCAGCGAATTCACCCCTCCACTTT.

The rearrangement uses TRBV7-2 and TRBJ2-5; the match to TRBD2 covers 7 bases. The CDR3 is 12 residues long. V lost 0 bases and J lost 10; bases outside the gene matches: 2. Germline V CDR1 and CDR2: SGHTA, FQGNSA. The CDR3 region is CASSLAGGNQYF. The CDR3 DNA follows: TGTGCCAGCAGCTTAGCGGGGGGGAACCAGTACTTC.

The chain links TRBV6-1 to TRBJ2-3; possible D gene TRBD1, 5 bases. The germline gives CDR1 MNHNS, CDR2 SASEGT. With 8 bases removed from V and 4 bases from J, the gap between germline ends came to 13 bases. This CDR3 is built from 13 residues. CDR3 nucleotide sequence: TGTGCCAGCTGCCTCAGGGCCCCAGATACGCAGTATTTT. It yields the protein CASCLRAPDTQYF.

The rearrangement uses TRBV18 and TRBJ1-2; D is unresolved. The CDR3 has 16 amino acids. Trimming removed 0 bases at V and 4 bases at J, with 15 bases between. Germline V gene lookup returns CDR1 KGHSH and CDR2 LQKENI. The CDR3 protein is CASSPPSHTSGYGYTF. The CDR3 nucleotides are TGTGCCAGCTCACCACCCAGTCACACGAGCGGCTATGGCTACACCTTC.

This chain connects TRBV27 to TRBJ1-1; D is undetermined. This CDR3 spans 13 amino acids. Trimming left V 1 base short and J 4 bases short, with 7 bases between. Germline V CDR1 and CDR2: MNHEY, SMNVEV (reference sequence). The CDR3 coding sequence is TGTGCCAGCAGTTTATTGTTGAGCACTGAAGCTTTCTTT. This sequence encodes CASSLLLSTEAFF.